The rows below give T cell receptor beta chains drawn from one sample of a study of T cell responses to AZD1222 COVID-19 vaccine. Data came from immunoSEQ multiplex PCR; TCRdb stores just in-frame clones and leaves some out. Of over 85,000 clones in the sample, 87% were seen once. The source material was peripheral blood, sampled on day 0 of AZD1222 vaccination. These TCRs come from an adult in good health. CDR3s include the opening cysteine and the closing phenylalanine or tryptophan. D genes are given only for firm matches. Size is omitted from some rows. Given values are once, few, many or a class for expanded clones.

CASSPPMDQRGETSYEQYF	TGTGCCAGCTCACCACCGATGGACCAGCGGGGCGAAACCTCCTACGAGCAGTACTTC	TRBD2	-	TRBV18	TRBJ2-7
CASSSRLDTIYF	TGTGCCAGCAGTTCTCGACTAGACACCATATATTTT	-	-	TRBV2	TRBJ1-3
CASSGGTDRFGYGYTF	TGTGCCAGCAGCGGCGGGACAGACCGCTTTGGCTATGGCTACACCTTC	TRBD1	-	TRBV9	TRBJ1-2
CSETEGGADTQYF	TGCAGCGAAACAGAGGGTGGGGCAGATACGCAGTATTTT	-	-	TRBV29-1	TRBJ2-3
CASRSGTSRNTGELFF	TGTGCCAGCAGATCCGGGACTAGCCGGAACACCGGGGAGCTGTTTTTT	TRBD2	-	TRBV7-3	TRBJ2-2
CASSVAQGRNNEQFF	TGTGCCAGCAGCGTAGCGCAGGGGCGCAACAATGAGCAGTTCTTC	-	-	TRBV9	TRBJ2-1
CASEYMGDQPQHF	TGTGCCAGCGAGTACATGGGGGATCAGCCCCAGCATTTT	-	few	TRBV6-6	TRBJ1-5
CASSIPRYEGATNEKLFF	TGTGCCAGTAGTATCCCTCGGTACGAGGGGGCAACTAATGAAAAACTGTTTTTT	-	-	TRBV19	TRBJ1-4
CASSLTTRQAVNEKLFF	TGCGCCAGCAGCTTGACGACCCGACAGGCGGTTAATGAAAAACTGTTTTTT	-	once	TRBV5-1	TRBJ1-4
CASSAGQGNTEAFF	TGTGCCAGCAGCGCAGGACAGGGGAACACTGAAGCTTTCTTT	TRBD1	-	TRBV2	TRBJ1-1
CASSQRGDNEQFF	TGTGCCAGCAGCCAACGTGGAGACAATGAGCAGTTCTTC	-	few	TRBV3-1/TRBV3-2	TRBJ2-1
CASSLKVKVDRGTGELFF	TGTGCCAGCAGCTTAAAAGTGAAGGTGGACAGGGGCACCGGGGAGCTGTTTTTT	TRBD1	-	TRBV7-2	TRBJ2-2
CASSLVTGLLNTEAFF	TGTGCCAGCAGCCTCGTGACAGGGCTCTTGAACACTGAAGCTTTCTTT	TRBD1	-	TRBV7-2	TRBJ1-1
CASSDYYEQYF	TGTGCCAGCTCAGACTACTACGAGCAGTACTTC	-	few	TRBV18	TRBJ2-7
CATSDLRRTGVYGYTF	TGTGCCACCAGTGATTTAAGGCGGACAGGGGTATACGGCTACACCTTC	TRBD1	-	TRBV24-1	TRBJ1-2
CASSPRAYGYTF	TGTGCCAGCAGCCCTCGGGCCTATGGCTACACCTTC	-	-	TRBV6-1	TRBJ1-2
CASSGRQGAGEQYF	TGTGCCAGTAGTGGAAGACAGGGGGCAGGTGAGCAGTACTTC	TRBD1	-	TRBV19	TRBJ2-7
CASSAETGRRQPQHF	TGTGCCAGCAGCGCGGAAACAGGGAGGAGGCAGCCCCAGCATTTT	-	-	TRBV16	TRBJ1-5
CASSFEGVTDTQYF	TGTGCCAGCAGTTTTGAGGGGGTCACAGATACGCAGTATTTT	-	-	TRBV28	TRBJ2-3
CSASLVRSMNTEAFF	TGCAGTGCTAGTTTGGTAAGGTCTATGAACACTGAAGCTTTCTTT	-	-	TRBV20-1	TRBJ1-1
CASSFSGPGTNTEAFF	TGTGCCAGCAGCTTCTCAGGTCCAGGGACGAACACTGAAGCTTTCTTT	-	once	TRBV7-3	TRBJ1-1
CASSFRSGAGDEQYF	TGTGCCAGCAGCTTTAGGTCCGGTGCAGGGGACGAGCAGTACTTC	-	few	TRBV5-4	TRBJ2-7
CASSVGLTPPPIEQFF	TGTGCCAGCAGCGTAGGTTTGACTCCCCCCCCAATAGAGCAGTTCTTC	-	once	TRBV9	TRBJ2-1
CSASPYEQYF	TGCAGTGCCTCCCCCTACGAGCAGTACTTC	-	-	TRBV20-1	TRBJ2-7
CASSSRTGKHNEQFF	TGTGCCAGCAGCTCTCGGACAGGGAAGCACAATGAGCAGTTCTTC	TRBD1	few	TRBV5-6	TRBJ2-1
CASSQERDYEQYF	TGTGCCAGCAGCCAAGAGAGAGACTACGAGCAGTACTTC	-	once	TRBV14	TRBJ2-7
CASSSGARYTSDTQYF	TGTGCCAGCAGCTCAGGGGCAAGGTACACGTCAGATACGCAGTATTTT	-	-	TRBV7-9	TRBJ2-3
CASSWGTGSTGELFF	TGTGCCAGCAGCTGGGGGACAGGAAGCACCGGGGAGCTGTTTTTT	TRBD1	-	TRBV5-6	TRBJ2-2